This TCR beta chain was recorded in a study of T cell responses to AZD1222 COVID-19 vaccine. Study results and limitations: Nearly half of the spike-specific TCRs reportedly recognize variant regions that carry no mutations.

A remark on this clone: Its antigen is still unknown.

V trimming: 2 bases; J trimming: 12 bases; junction bases outside the gene matches: 11. The CDR3 is made up of 14 amino acids. Repertoires were generated with immunoSEQ multiplex PCR, while TCRdb's copy carries only in-frame clones and drops some. The sample lists 100,000 to 150,000 clones; about 90% were seen once. The sample consisted of peripheral blood, taken on day 0 of AZD1222 vaccination. This rearrangement joins TRBV23-1 to TRBJ2-3; 7 bases agree with TRBD1. TRBV23-1 is marked as an open reading frame, function uncertain. This receptor was taken from an adult in good health. CDR3 in amino acids: CASSQVLRDRAQYF. CDR3 bases: TGCGCCAGCAGTCAAGTCCTCCGGGACAGAGCTCAGTATTTT.